This is a list of T cell receptor beta chains from one sample in a study of identical twins. TCRdb independently ran MiXCR on the 5' RACE reads; one entry per CDR3 protein. The sample carries approximately 550,000 distinct CDR3 sequences, approximately 20% recorded once. This sample was also put to use in a study of yellow fever vaccine responses in identical twins.

Specimen: CD4+ T cells sorted from blood. These receptors all stem from a woman aged 18-29 years in good health. Both conserved end residues are part of each CDR3. D genes are given only for firm matches. For some rows the clone size is stated as once, few or many, or as a class when expanded; others skip it.

V	size	D	J	DNA	CDR3
TRBV7-8	NA	NA	TRBJ1-6	TGTGCCAGCAGCTTAGTACTTCAAGGGTCACCCCTCCACTTT	CASSLVLQGSPLHF
TRBV20-1	few	NA	TRBJ1-4	TGCAGTGCTAGAGGGCAGGGGAACGAAAAACTGTTTTTT	CSARGQGNEKLFF
TRBV7-2	NA	TRBD1	TRBJ2-1	TGTGCCAGCAGCAGAAGGGACAGGACCCATGAGCAGTTCTTC	CASSRRDRTHEQFF
TRBV20-1	NA	TRBD1	TRBJ1-1	TGCAGTGCTAGAAGAATTACAGGGGTTTACGCTTTCTTT	CSARRITGVYAFF
TRBV6-5	NA	NA	TRBJ2-5	TGTGCCAGCCTACGGGGAGAGACCCAGTACTTC	CASLRGETQYF
TRBV6-1	NA	TRBD1	TRBJ1-2	TGTGCCAGCAGTATCCGGACAGGAAGAAACTATGGCTACACCTTC	CASSIRTGRNYGYTF
TRBV20-1	few	TRBD1	TRBJ2-5	TGCAGTGCTAGGACAGGGGGAGTAAAGACCCAGTACTTC	CSARTGGVKTQYF
TRBV20-1	NA	NA	TRBJ1-6	TGCAGTGCCAAGGGAGGACTGGATTCACCCCTCCACTTT	CSAKGGLDSPLHF
TRBV5-5	few	TRBD1	TRBJ2-3	TGTGCCAGCAGCTTGGGCGGGACAGGGATCACAGATACGCAGTATTTT	CASSLGGTGITDTQYF
TRBV20-1	NA	NA	TRBJ1-6	TGCAGTGCTGCCGGACGGGATTCACCCCTCCACTTT	CSAAGRDSPLHF
TRBV24-1	NA	NA	TRBJ2-3	TGTGCCACCCAACCGAGGGGGGCGGGGAGCACAGATACGCAGTATTTT	CATQPRGAGSTDTQYF
TRBV11-2	few	TRBD2	TRBJ2-1	TGTGCCAGCAGCCCGCGCCCCCTAGCTAGCGGCTCCTACAATGAGCAGTTCTTC	CASSPRPLASGSYNEQFF
TRBV5-1	few	NA	TRBJ2-1	TGCGCCAGCAGACCAGGGGCCCTCCTTAAGAGTGAGCAGTTCTTC	CASRPGALLKSEQFF
TRBV20-1	NA	NA	TRBJ1-5	TGCAGTGCTAGGCGCAGCACGTATAGCAATCAGCCCCAGCATTTT	CSARRSTYSNQPQHF
TRBV5-6	few	TRBD1	TRBJ2-3	TGTGCCAGCAGCTTACCGGGACAGGGGTTCTCAGATACGCAGTATTTT	CASSLPGQGFSDTQYF
TRBV2	NA	NA	TRBJ1-3	TGTGCCAGCAGAAACGCCGGGACTACTGGAAACACCATATATTTT	CASRNAGTTGNTIYF
TRBV12-3/TRBV12-4	few	TRBD1	TRBJ2-7	TGTGCCAGCAGGCCGACAGGGGGCAACGAGCAGTACTTC	CASRPTGGNEQYF
TRBV24-1	NA	NA	TRBJ2-6	TGTGCCACCAGTGACCGGATCTCTGGGGCCAACGTCCTGACTTTC	CATSDRISGANVLTF
TRBV6-5	few	NA	TRBJ2-5	TGTGCCAGCAGTTACGGGGGGCAAGAGACCCAGTACTTC	CASSYGGQETQYF
TRBV9	NA	TRBD1	TRBJ2-2	TGTGCCAGCAGCGATGGGGACAGAGCGAACACCGGGGAGCTGTTTTTT	CASSDGDRANTGELFF
TRBV7-8	few	TRBD2	TRBJ2-3	TGTGCCAGCAGCATAAGACTAGCCCATTTTAGCACAGATACGCAGTATTTT	CASSIRLAHFSTDTQYF
TRBV24-1	few	TRBD1	TRBJ1-5	TGTGCCACCGGGGATCCAGGGGGGAACAATCAGCCCCAGCATTTT	CATGDPGGNNQPQHF
TRBV2	NA	NA	TRBJ2-5	TGTGCCAGCAGTGAAGCGCGGACCCAGTACTTC	CASSEARTQYF
TRBV28	few	TRBD2	TRBJ2-1	TGTGCCAGCAGCCTTAGCGGGAATCCTAGAGATGAGCAGTTCTTC	CASSLSGNPRDEQFF